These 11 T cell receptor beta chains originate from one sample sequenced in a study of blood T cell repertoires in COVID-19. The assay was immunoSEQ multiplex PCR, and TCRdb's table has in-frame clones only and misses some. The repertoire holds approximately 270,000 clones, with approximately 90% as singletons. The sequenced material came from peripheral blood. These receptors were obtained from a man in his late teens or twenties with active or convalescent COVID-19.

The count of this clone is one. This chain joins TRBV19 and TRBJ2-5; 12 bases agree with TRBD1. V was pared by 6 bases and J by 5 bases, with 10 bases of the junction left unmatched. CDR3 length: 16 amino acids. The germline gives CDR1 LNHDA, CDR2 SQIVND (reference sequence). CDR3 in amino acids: CASRDPGQGAGETQYF. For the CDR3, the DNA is TGTGCCAGTAGGGATCCGGGACAGGGGGCAGGGGAGACCCAGTACTTC.

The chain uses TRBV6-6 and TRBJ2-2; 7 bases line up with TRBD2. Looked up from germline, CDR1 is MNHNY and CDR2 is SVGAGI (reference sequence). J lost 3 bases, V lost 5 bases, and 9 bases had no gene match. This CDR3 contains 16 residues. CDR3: CASSRGLVVHTGELFF. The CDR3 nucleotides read TGTGCCAGCAGTCGCGGACTAGTAGTCCACACCGGGGAGCTGTTTTTT.

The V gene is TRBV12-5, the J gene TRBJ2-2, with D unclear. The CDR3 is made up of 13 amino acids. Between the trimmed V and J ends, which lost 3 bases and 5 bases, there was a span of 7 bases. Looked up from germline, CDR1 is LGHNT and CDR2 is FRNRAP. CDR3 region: CASGFVETGELFF. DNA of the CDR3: TGTGCTAGTGGTTTTGTCGAGACCGGGGAGCTGTTTTTT.

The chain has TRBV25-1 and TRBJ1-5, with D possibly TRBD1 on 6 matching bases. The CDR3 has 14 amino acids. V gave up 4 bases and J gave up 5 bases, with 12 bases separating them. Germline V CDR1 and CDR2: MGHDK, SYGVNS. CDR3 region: CASSVGGAYQPQHF. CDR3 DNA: TGTGCCAGCAGTGTTGGGGGCGCGTATCAGCCCCAGCATTTT.

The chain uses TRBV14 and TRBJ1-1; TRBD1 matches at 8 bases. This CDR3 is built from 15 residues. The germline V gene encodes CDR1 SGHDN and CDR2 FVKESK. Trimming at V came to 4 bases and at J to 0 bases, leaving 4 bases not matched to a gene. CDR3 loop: CASSLRTGLNTEAFF. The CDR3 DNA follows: TGTGCCAGCAGCCTTCGGACAGGGTTGAACACTGAAGCTTTCTTT.

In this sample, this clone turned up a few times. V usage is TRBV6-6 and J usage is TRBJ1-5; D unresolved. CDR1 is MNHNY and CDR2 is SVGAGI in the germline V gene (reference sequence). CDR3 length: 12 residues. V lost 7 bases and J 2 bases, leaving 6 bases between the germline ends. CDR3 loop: CASTNGNQPQHF. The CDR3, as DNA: TGTGCCAGCACAAATGGCAATCAGCCCCAGCATTTT.

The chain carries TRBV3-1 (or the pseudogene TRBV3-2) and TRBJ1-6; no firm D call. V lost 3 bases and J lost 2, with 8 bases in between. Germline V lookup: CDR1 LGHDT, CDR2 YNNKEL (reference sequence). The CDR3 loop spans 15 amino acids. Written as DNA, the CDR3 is TGTGCCAGCAGCCACGCCCGGGCCTATAATTCACCCCTCCACTTT. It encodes CASSHARAYNSPLHF.

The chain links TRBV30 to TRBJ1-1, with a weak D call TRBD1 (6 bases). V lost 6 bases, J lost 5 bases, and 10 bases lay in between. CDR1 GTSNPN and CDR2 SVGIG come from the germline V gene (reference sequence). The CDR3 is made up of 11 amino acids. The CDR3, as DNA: TGTGCCTGCTACCAGGGGACTGAAGCTTTCTTT. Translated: CACYQGTEAFF.

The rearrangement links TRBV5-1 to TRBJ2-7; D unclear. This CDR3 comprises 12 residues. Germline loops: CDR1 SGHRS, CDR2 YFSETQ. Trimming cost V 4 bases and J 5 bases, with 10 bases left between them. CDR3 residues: CASSPPGNEQYF. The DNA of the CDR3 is TGCGCCAGCAGCCCGCCCGGTAACGAGCAGTACTTC.

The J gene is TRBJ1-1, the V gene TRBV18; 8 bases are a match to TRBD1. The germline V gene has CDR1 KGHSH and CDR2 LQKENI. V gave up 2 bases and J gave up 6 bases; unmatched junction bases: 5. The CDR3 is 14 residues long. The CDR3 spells CASSPGKDRAEAFF. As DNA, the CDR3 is TGTGCCAGCTCACCAGGAAAGGACAGGGCTGAAGCTTTCTTT.

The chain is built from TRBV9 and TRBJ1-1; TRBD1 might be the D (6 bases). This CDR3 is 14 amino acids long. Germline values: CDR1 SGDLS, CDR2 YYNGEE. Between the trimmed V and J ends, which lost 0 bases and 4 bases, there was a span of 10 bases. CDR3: CASSVVGGTTEAFF. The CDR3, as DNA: TGTGCCAGCAGCGTAGTTGGGGGCACCACTGAAGCTTTCTTT.